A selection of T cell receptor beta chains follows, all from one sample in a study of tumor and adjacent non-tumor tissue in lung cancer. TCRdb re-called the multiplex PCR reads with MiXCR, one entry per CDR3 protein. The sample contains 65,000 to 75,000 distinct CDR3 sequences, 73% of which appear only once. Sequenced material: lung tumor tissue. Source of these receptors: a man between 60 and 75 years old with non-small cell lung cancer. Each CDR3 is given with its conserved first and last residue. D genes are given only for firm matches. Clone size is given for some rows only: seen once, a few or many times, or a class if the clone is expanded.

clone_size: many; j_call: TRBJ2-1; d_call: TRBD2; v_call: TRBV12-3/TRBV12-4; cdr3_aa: CDSSLPQRENNEQFF; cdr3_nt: TGTGACAGCAGTTTACCTCAGCGGGAAAACAATGAGCAGTTCTTC
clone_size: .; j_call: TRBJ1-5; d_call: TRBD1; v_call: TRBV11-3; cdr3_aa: CASSSVRRGTNQPQHF; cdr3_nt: TGCGCCAGCAGTTCAGTTCGCAGGGGGACCAATCAGCCCCAGCATTTT
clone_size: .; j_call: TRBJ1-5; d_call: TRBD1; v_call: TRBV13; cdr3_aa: CASSSGQGRAHF; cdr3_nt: TGTGCAAGCAGCTCTGGACAGGGTAGAGCGCATTTT
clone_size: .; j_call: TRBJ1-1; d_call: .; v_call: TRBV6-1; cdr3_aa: CASTPRVNTDAFF; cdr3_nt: TGTGCCAGCACCCCCAGGGTGAACACTGATGCTTTCTTT
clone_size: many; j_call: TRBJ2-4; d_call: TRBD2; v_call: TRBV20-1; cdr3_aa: CSATGASGKNIQYF; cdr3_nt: TGCAGTGCTACCGGCGCTAGCGGAAAAAACATTCAGTACTTC
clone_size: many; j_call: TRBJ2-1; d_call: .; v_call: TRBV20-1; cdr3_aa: CSARAGGSEQFF; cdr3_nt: TGCAGTGCTAGGGCCGGAGGGAGTGAGCAGTTCTTC
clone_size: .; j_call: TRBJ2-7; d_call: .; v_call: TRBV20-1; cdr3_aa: CSLQAAMGRLNEQYF; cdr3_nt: TGCAGTCTTCAAGCCGCGATGGGGAGGCTGAACGAGCAGTACTTC
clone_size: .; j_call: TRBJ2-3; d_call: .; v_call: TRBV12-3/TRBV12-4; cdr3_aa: CASGLSGGPDTQYF; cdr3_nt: TGTGCCAGCGGTTTATCAGGAGGGCCGGATACGCAGTATTTT
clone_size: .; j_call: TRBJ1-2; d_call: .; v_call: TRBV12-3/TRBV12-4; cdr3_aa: CARTPREGYGYTF; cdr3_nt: TGTGCCAGAACTCCTCGGGAAGGCTATGGCTACACCTTC
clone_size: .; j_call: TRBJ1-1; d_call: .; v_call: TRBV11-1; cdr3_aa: CASSFSGDTEAFF; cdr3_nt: TGTGCCAGCAGCTTTTCAGGGGACACTGAAGCTTTCTTT
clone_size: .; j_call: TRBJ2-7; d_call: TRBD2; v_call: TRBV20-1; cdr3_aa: CSTGLAGITYEQYF; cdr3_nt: TGCAGTACTGGACTAGCGGGGATTACCTACGAGCAGTACTTC
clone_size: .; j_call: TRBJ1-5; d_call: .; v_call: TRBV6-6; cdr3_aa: CASRKDNQPQRF; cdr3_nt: TGTGCCAGCAGAAAGGACAATCAGCCCCAGCGTTTT
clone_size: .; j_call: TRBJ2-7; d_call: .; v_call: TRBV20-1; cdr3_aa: CSARDKFDEQYF; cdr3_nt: TGCAGTGCGAGGGACAAATTCGACGAGCAGTACTTC
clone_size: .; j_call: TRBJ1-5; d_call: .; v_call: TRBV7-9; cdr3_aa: CASNRTGGGPGQPQHF; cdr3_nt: TGTGCCAGCAACCGAACGGGGGGGGGACCTGGACAGCCCCAGCATTTT
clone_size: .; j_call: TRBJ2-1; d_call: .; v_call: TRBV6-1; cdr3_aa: CASSEARNRELFF; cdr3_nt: TGTGCCAGCAGTGAAGCGCGAAACCGCGAGCTGTTCTTC
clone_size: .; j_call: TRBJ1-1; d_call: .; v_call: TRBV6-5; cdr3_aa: CDSSYGGQVSTEVFF; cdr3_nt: TGTGACAGCAGTTACGGCGGTCAGGTGTCCACTGAAGTTTTCTTT
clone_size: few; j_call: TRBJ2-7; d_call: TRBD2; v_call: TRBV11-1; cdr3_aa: CASNLMGGNYEQYF; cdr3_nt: TGTGCCAGCAACTTAATGGGGGGGAACTACGAGCAGTACTTC
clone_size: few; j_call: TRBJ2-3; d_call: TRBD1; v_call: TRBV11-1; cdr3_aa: CADSTGTGFTDKQYF; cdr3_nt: TGTGCCGACAGTACCGGGACAGGGTTCACAGATAAGCAGTATTTT
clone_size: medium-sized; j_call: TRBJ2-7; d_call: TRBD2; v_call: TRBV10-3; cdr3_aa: CAISESTSGSEQYF; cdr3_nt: TGTGCCATCAGTGAGTCGACTAGCGGGAGCGAGCAGTACTTC
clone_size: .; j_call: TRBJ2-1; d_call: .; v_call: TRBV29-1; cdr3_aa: CSVVRLVGVHEQFF; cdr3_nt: TGCAGCGTTGTGAGGCTAGTGGGAGTACATGAGCAGTTCTTC
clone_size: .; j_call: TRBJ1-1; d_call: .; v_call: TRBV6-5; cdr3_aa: CVSSYSRDSEAFF; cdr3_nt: TGTGTCAGCAGTTACTCTCGGGATTCTGAAGCTTTCTTT
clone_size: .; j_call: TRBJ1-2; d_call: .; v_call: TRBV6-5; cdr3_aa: CASSPEGANYGYTF; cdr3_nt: TGTGCCAGCAGTCCAGAGGGAGCTAACTATGGTTACACCTTC
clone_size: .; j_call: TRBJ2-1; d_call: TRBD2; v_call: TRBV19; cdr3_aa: CASRVLAGVVYNEQLF; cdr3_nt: TGTGCCAGTAGAGTCCTAGCGGGAGTCGTCTACAATGAGCAGCTCTTC